The rows below give T cell receptor beta chains drawn from one sample of a study of OX40 agonist ivuxolimab in advanced cancers. Sequencing was performed with immunoSEQ multiplex PCR; in TCRdb, only in-frame clones are kept and a portion is missing. The sample lists around 40,000 clones; about 80% were seen once. The sample was CD4+ or CD8+ T cells sorted from blood, taken in a trial of the OX40 agonist ivuxolimab. These receptors came from an adult with an advanced solid tumor such as melanoma, head and neck, liver or kidney cancer. Each CDR3 is given with its conserved first and last residue. The D gene is left open where the match is weak. The size field is filled for only some rows; it gives once, few, many or a size class.

TRBV11-2,.,.,TRBJ1-1,CASSQQAGDTEAFF,TGTGCCAGCAGCCAGCAGGCGGGGGACACTGAAGCTTTCTTT
TRBV13,TRBD1,.,TRBJ1-2,CASSQGQGSILSYGYTF,TGTGCCAGCAGCCAAGGACAGGGATCCATTCTGAGCTATGGCTACACCTTC
TRBV6-1,.,few,TRBJ2-1,CASMIRSYNEQFF,TGTGCCAGCATGATCCGCTCCTACAATGAGCAGTTCTTC
TRBV4-1,.,.,TRBJ1-6,CASSQAPGGLFSPLHF,TGCGCCAGCAGCCAAGCCCCAGGAGGTTTGTTCTCACCCCTCCACTTT
TRBV2,.,.,TRBJ2-7,CASSAYGKRYEQYF,TGTGCCAGCAGTGCATACGGGAAGCGCTACGAGCAGTACTTC
TRBV27,.,once,TRBJ1-4,CASSVATNEKLFF,TGTGCCAGCAGTGTAGCAACTAATGAAAAACTGTTTTTT
TRBV5-6,TRBD1,.,TRBJ1-5,CASSLGLQGRNQPQHF,TGTGCCAGCAGCCTGGGGTTACAGGGGCGCAATCAGCCCCAGCATTTT
TRBV5-6,.,.,TRBJ2-1,CASSAEGGGPNYNEQFF,TGTGCCAGCAGCGCCGAAGGAGGGGGACCGAACTACAATGAGCAGTTCTTC
TRBV14,.,.,TRBJ1-5,CASSLGSPLRMWPQHF,TGTGCCAGCAGCCTCGGGTCCCCGTTGCGGATGTGGCCCCAGCATTTT
TRBV28,.,.,TRBJ2-3,CASSLGDTQYF,TGTGCCAGCAGTTTAGGGGATACGCAGTATTTT
TRBV29-1,TRBD2,.,TRBJ2-5,CSVETPTWSGSSLVGTQYF,TGCAGCGTTGAGACCCCGACTTGGAGCGGGAGTTCTCTCGTGGGGACCCAGTACTTC
TRBV6-1,TRBD1,.,TRBJ2-7,CASGYGTGSYEQYF,TGTGCCAGCGGGTACGGGACAGGGTCCTACGAGCAGTACTTC
TRBV4-3,.,.,TRBJ1-2,CASSQDRGWDGYTF,TGCGCCAGCAGCCAAGATCGGGGTTGGGATGGCTACACCTTC
TRBV19,.,.,TRBJ2-7,CASSSGAHRSYEQYF,TGTGCCAGTAGTTCGGGGGCCCACCGGTCCTACGAGCAGTACTTC
TRBV10-3,TRBD2,.,TRBJ2-1,CAISESVAGGVNEQFF,TGTGCCATCAGTGAGTCGGTAGCGGGAGGGGTCAATGAGCAGTTCTTC
TRBV7-3,TRBD1,.,TRBJ2-5,CASSSRTGDPQETQYF,TGTGCCAGCAGCTCAAGGACAGGGGATCCCCAAGAGACCCAGTACTTC
TRBV6-4,.,.,TRBJ2-6,CASGPTGANVLTF,TGTGCCAGCGGTCCAACTGGGGCCAACGTCCTGACTTTC
TRBV9,.,.,TRBJ2-2,CASSVPAGELFF,TGTGCCAGCAGCGTACCCGCCGGGGAGCTGTTTTTT
TRBV29-1,.,.,TRBJ2-5,CSVGETQYF,TGCAGCGTTGGGGAGACCCAGTACTTC
TRBV10-3,.,.,TRBJ2-2,CAISAGDQAGELFF,TGTGCCATCAGTGCTGGGGACCAAGCAGGGGAGCTGTTTTTT
TRBV7-3,.,few,TRBJ2-5,CASSLNGWGKETQYF,TGTGCCAGCAGCTTGAATGGGTGGGGGAAAGAGACCCAGTACTTC
TRBV27,.,.,TRBJ2-3,CASSLGGLTDTQYF,TGTGCCAGCAGTTTAGGGGGACTCACAGATACGCAGTATTTT
TRBV5-4,.,.,TRBJ2-3,CASSLAGGSTDTQYF,TGTGCCAGCAGCTTGGCAGGGGGGTCCACAGATACGCAGTATTTT
TRBV30,.,.,TRBJ1-2,CAWSSSLYGYTF,TGTGCCTGGAGCTCCAGCCTCTATGGCTACACCTTC
TRBV5-4,TRBD2,few,TRBJ2-1,CASSFLAGGFSEQFF,TGTGCCAGCAGCTTTCTAGCGGGAGGGTTTTCTGAGCAGTTCTTC
TRBV18,.,.,TRBJ1-1,CAGASGATEAFF,TGTGCCGGGGCTTCAGGGGCCACTGAAGCTTTCTTT
TRBV16,.,.,TRBJ2-6,CASSHGGFSGANVLTF,TGTGCCAGCAGCCACGGAGGCTTCTCTGGGGCCAACGTCCTGACTTTC
TRBV4-1,.,once,TRBJ2-6,CASSQVTGGAWGANVLTF,TGCGCCAGCAGCCAAGTCACGGGGGGCGCTTGGGGGGCCAACGTCCTGACTTTC
TRBV27,.,.,TRBJ2-3,CASSLPGGTDTQYF,TGTGCCAGCAGTTTACCTGGTGGGACAGATACGCAGTATTTT
TRBV5-4,TRBD1,.,TRBJ1-6,CASSSGQLHSPLHF,TGTGCCAGCAGCTCGGGACAGCTCCATTCACCCCTCCACTTT
TRBV5-5,.,few,TRBJ1-5,CASSLGTVSNQPQHF,TGTGCCAGCAGCTTAGGGACGGTAAGCAATCAGCCCCAGCATTTT
TRBV7-9,.,.,TRBJ2-7,CASSLETGRYEQYF,TGTGCCAGCAGCTTAGAGACGGGGAGGTACGAGCAGTACTTC
TRBV7-8,.,.,TRBJ1-5,CASSPPGQYPRRNQPQHF,TGTGCCAGCAGCCCCCCGGGACAATACCCCAGAAGGAATCAGCCCCAGCATTTT
TRBV11-3,.,.,TRBJ2-1,CASSPSLGPRYNEQFF,TGTGCCAGCAGCCCTTCGTTGGGACCCAGGTACAATGAGCAGTTCTTC
TRBV7-6,TRBD1,.,TRBJ2-7,CASSLEPGQGGYEQYF,TGTGCCAGCAGCTTAGAACCGGGACAGGGCGGCTACGAGCAGTACTTC
TRBV29-1,.,.,TRBJ2-1,CSELLQSSYNEQFF,TGCAGCGAACTGCTCCAGAGCTCCTACAATGAGCAGTTCTTC
TRBV5-1,.,.,TRBJ2-5,CASSLVDRQETQYF,TGCGCCAGCAGCTTGGTAGACAGGCAAGAGACCCAGTACTTC
TRBV5-8,.,few,TRBJ1-5,CASSLGGSNQPQHF,TGTGCCAGCAGCTTAGGGGGGAGCAATCAGCCCCAGCATTTT
TRBV27,.,.,TRBJ1-4,CASRFGLNEKLFF,TGTGCCAGCCGGTTTGGGCTTAATGAAAAACTGTTTTTT
TRBV19,.,once,TRBJ1-5,CASSIAPGKQPQHF,TGTGCCAGTAGTATCGCCCCGGGGAAACAGCCCCAGCATTTT
TRBV5-8,TRBD1,.,TRBJ1-1,CASSPAGQGANTEAFF,TGTGCCAGCAGCCCGGCGGGACAGGGGGCGAACACTGAAGCTTTCTTT
TRBV6-1,TRBD1,few,TRBJ1-2,CASSEGQGPSYGYTF,TGTGCCAGCAGTGAGGGACAGGGTCCCTCCTATGGCTACACCTTC
TRBV19,TRBD1,.,TRBJ2-2,CASSLTGSNTGELFF,TGTGCCAGTAGTCTGACAGGGTCGAACACCGGGGAGCTGTTTTTT
TRBV5-1,TRBD1,.,TRBJ2-3,CASRGTGMVEDTQYF,TGCGCCAGCAGAGGGACAGGGATGGTGGAAGATACGCAGTATTTT
TRBV6-6,.,.,TRBJ2-3,CASSFGSYTDTQYF,TGTGCCAGCAGTTTTGGGTCTTACACAGATACGCAGTATTTT
TRBV4-2,.,few,TRBJ1-2,CASSQDFKGGYTF,TGTGCCAGCAGCCAAGATTTCAAGGGCGGCTACACCTTC
TRBV28,.,.,TRBJ1-3,CASSPLTASFTIYF,TGTGCCAGCAGCCCCTTGACAGCCAGTTTCACCATATATTTT
TRBV25-1,TRBD2,.,TRBJ2-5,CASSASGGALETQYF,TGTGCCAGCAGTGCTAGCGGGGGGGCCCTGGAGACCCAGTACTTC
TRBV28,TRBD1,.,TRBJ1-2,CASSSSGTGDVVRHGYTF,TGTGCCAGCAGTTCCTCCGGGACAGGGGACGTGGTTAGACATGGCTACACCTTC
TRBV4-1,TRBD2,.,TRBJ2-5,CASSQELAGGAETQYF,TGCGCCAGCAGCCAAGAACTAGCGGGGGGGGCAGAGACCCAGTACTTC
TRBV27,TRBD2,.,TRBJ2-5,CASSFRGTSGTETQYF,TGTGCCAGCAGCTTCCGAGGGACTAGCGGGACAGAGACCCAGTACTTC
TRBV19,.,.,TRBJ1-1,CASSIVVGFGTEAFF,TGTGCCAGTAGTATTGTGGTGGGATTCGGCACTGAAGCTTTCTTT
TRBV2,TRBD1,.,TRBJ2-7,CASSGKGTGGGQISSYEQYF,TGTGCCAGCAGTGGTAAGGGGACAGGGGGCGGCCAGATATCCTCCTACGAGCAGTACTTC
TRBV15,.,.,TRBJ2-7,CATSTRSYEQYF,TGTGCCACTAGCACTAGGTCGTACGAGCAGTACTTC
TRBV11-3,.,.,TRBJ2-1,CASSLRGRYNEQFF,TGTGCCAGCAGCTTGAGGGGAAGGTACAATGAGCAGTTCTTC
TRBV6-1,.,.,TRBJ2-1,CASSEGNGFDEQFF,TGTGCCAGCAGTGAAGGTAACGGGTTCGATGAGCAGTTCTTC
TRBV7-2,.,.,TRBJ2-5,CASRISGTEFQETQYF,TGTGCCAGCAGAATATCCGGGACTGAGTTCCAAGAGACCCAGTACTTC
TRBV27,TRBD2,.,TRBJ2-2,CASSISGGASGELFF,TGTGCCAGCAGTATTAGCGGGGGGGCCTCCGGGGAGCTGTTTTTT
TRBV11-2,.,once,TRBJ1-4,CASSLDDGPTNEKLFF,TGTGCCAGCAGCTTAGATGACGGGCCAACAAATGAAAAACTGTTTTTT
TRBV11-2,.,.,TRBJ2-7,CASSYAGNRNEQYF,TGTGCCAGCAGCTACGCAGGAAATAGAAACGAGCAGTACTTC